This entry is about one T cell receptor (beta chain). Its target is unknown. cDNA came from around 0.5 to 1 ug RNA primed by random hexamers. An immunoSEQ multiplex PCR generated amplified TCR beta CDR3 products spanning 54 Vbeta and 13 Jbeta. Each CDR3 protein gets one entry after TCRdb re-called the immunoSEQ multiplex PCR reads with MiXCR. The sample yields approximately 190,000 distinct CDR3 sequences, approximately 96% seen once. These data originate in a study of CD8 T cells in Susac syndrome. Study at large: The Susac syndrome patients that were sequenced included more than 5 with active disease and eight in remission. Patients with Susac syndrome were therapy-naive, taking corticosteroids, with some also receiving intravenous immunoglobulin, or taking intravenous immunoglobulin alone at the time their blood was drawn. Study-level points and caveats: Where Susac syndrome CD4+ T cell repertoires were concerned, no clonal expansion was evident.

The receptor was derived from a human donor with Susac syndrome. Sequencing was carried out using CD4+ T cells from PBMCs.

This CDR3 reads CASSQVNREEAFF. The CDR3 DNA follows: TGTGCCAGCAGCCAAGTGAACAGGGAAGAAGCTTTCTTT. This sequence joins TRBV3-1 and TRBJ1-1; possibly TRBD1 for D (6 bases). From germline, CDR1 is LGHDT and CDR2 YNNKEL (reference sequence). The CDR3 contains 13 residues. V lost 1 base and J lost 8, with 11 bases in between.